This TCR beta chain was sequenced in a study of T cells in Graves' hyperthyroidism and ophthalmopathy. This clonotype was detected ten times or more. Antigen unknown. Trimming took 1 base from V and 4 from J; bases not matched to a gene: 6. The CDR3 loop spans 16 amino acids. Germline V lookup: CDR1 MGHDK, CDR2 SYGVNS. Clinical symptoms, serum thyroxine and TRAb, thyroid ultrasound and orbital computed tomography were used for the diagnoses. Study observations and caveats: Among clonotypes expanded in thyroid above 0.001, most were also found in blood. The authors' 13 V-J model separated ophthalmopathy from stable hyperthyroidism.

Regions amplified from RNA transcripts were the TCR beta CDR3 regions. HTBI primers were used for first-round RT-PCR of the TCR CDR3. TCRdb re-analysed the multiplex PCR reads in MiXCR, keeping a single row per CDR3 protein. Of about 660,000 distinct CDR3 sequences in the sample, just under 45% were seen once. The source material was peripheral blood or thyroid tissue (not recorded which). The sequence came from an adult man with Graves' disease, either hyperthyroidism or ophthalmopathy (not recorded which). The chain has TRBV25-1 and TRBJ1-1; 10 nucleotides match TRBD1. The CDR3, as DNA: TGTGCCAGCAGTGAATCTCTTGGACAGGGGGGCACTGAAGCTTTCTTT. Its translation is CASSESLGQGGTEAFF.